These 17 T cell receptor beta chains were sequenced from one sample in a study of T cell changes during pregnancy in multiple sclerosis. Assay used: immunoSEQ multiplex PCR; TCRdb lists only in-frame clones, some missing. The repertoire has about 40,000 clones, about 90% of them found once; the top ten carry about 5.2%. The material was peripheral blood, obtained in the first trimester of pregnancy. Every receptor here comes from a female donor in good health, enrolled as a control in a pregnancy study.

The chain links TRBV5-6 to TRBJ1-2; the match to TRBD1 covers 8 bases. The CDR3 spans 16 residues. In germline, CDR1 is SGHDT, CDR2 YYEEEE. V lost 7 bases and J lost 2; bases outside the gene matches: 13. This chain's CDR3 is CASGRLDGQGNYGYTF. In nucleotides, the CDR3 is TGTGCCAGCGGACGTCTAGATGGACAGGGAAACTATGGCTACACCTTC.

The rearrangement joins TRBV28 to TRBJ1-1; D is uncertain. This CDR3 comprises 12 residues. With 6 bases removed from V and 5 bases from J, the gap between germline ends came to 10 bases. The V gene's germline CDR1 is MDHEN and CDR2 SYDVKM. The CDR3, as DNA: TGTGCCAGCAGACCGACGGGGACTGAAGCTTTCTTT. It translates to CASRPTGTEAFF.

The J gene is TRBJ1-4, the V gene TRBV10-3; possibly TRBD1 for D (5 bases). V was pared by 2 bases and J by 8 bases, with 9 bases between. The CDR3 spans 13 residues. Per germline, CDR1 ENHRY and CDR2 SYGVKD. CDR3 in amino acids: CAISEGRGEKLFF. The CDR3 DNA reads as TGTGCCATCAGTGAGGGGCGGGGGGAAAAACTGTTTTTT.

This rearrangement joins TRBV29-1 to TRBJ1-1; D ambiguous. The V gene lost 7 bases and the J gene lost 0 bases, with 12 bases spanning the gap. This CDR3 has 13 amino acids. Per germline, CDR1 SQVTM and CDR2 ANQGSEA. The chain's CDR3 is CSGRVALNTEAFF. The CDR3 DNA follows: TGCAGCGGTCGTGTGGCCTTGAACACTGAAGCTTTCTTT. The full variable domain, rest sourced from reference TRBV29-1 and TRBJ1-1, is SAVISQKPSRDICQRGTSLTIQCQVDSQVTMMFWYRQQPGQSLTLIATANQGSEATYESGFVIDKFPISRPNLTFSTLTVSNMSPEDSSIYLCSGRVALNTEAFFGQGTRLTVV.

CDR3 sequence: CASSLSGGETQYF. In nucleotides, the CDR3 is TGTGCCAGCAGCTTATCTGGCGGAGAGACCCAGTACTTC. V and J are TRBV7-3 and TRBJ2-5; no clear D gene. CDR3 length: 13 amino acids. Germline CDR1 SGHTA, CDR2 FQGTGA. V was shortened by 2 bases and J by 4 bases, with 8 bases between the two germline ends.

The CDR3 region is CASSLRGTSTDTQYF. In DNA, the CDR3 is TGTGCCAGCAGCCTCCGGGGGACTAGCACAGATACGCAGTATTTT. V is TRBV5-8 and J is TRBJ2-3; D possibly corresponds to TRBD2 (6 bases). V lost 4 bases and J lost 0, with 12 bases in between. The CDR3 runs 15 residues. Germline CDR1 reads SGHTS; CDR2 reads YDEGEE.

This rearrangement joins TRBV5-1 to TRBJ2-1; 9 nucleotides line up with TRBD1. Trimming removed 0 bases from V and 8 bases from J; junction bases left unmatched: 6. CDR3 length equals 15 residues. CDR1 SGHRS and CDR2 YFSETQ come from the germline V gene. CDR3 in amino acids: CASSLVGQGWDEQFF. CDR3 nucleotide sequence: TGCGCCAGCAGCTTGGTCGGACAGGGGTGGGATGAGCAGTTCTTC.

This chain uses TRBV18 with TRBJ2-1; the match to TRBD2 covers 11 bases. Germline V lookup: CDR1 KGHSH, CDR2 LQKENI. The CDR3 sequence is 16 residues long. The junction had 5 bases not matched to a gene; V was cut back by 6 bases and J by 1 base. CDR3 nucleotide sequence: TGTGCCAGCTCGGCCCTAGCGGGAGGTTCCTACAATGAGCAGTTCTTC. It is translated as CASSALAGGSYNEQFF.

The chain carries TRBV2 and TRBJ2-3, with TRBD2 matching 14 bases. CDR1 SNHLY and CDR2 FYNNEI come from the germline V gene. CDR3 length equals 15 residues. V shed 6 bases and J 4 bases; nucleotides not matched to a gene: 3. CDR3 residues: CASSGLAGGADTQYF. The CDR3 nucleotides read TGTGCCAGCAGCGGACTAGCGGGGGGCGCAGATACGCAGTATTTT.

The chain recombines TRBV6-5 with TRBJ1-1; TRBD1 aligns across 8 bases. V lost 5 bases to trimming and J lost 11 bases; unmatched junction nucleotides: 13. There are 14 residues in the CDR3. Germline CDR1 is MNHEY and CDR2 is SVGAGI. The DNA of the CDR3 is TGTGCCAGCAGTCCCCCCCAGGACAGGGTTAGGGCTTTCTTT. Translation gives CASSPPQDRVRAFF.

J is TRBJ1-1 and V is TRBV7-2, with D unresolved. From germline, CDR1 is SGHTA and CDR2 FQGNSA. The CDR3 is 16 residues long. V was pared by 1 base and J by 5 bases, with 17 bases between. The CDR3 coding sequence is TGTGCCAGCAGCTTAGTTCTGGCAGACCGGAGGACTGAAGCTTTCTTT. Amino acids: CASSLVLADRRTEAFF.

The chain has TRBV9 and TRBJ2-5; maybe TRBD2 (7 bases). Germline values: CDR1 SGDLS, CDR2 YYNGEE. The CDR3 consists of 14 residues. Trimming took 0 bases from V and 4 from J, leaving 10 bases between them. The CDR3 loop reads CASSVGGGGETQYF. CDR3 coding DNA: TGTGCCAGCAGCGTAGGAGGGGGGGGAGAGACCCAGTACTTC.

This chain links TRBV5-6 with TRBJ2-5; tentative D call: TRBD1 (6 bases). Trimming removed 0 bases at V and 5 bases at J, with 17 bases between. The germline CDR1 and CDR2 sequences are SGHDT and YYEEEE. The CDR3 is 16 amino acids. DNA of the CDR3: TGTGCCAGCAGCTTGGACTCAGGGGCTATAAGGGAGACCCAGTACTTC. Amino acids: CASSLDSGAIRETQYF.

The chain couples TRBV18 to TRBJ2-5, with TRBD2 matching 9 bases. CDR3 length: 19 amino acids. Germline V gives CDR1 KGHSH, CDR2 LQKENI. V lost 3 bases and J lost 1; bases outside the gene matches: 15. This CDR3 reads CASSPLNQGLARGQETQYF. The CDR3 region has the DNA TGTGCCAGCTCACCCCTCAACCAGGGACTAGCTAGGGGCCAAGAGACCCAGTACTTC. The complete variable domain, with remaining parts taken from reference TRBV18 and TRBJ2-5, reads NAGVMQNPRHLVRRRGQEARLRCSPMKGHSHVYWYRQLPEEGLKFMVYLQKENIIDESGMPKERFSAEFPKEGPSILRIQQVVRGDSAAYFCASSPLNQGLARGQETQYFGPGTRLLVL.

CDR3 in DNA: TGTGCAAGTCGCTTACCGGGACAGGGATCCGGCTACACCTTC. Amino acid sequence: CASRLPGQGSGYTF. This chain uses TRBV12-2 with TRBJ1-2; TRBD1, the table's D call, was not compared with the DNA. TRBV12-2 constitutes a pseudogene. CDR3 length: 14 amino acids.

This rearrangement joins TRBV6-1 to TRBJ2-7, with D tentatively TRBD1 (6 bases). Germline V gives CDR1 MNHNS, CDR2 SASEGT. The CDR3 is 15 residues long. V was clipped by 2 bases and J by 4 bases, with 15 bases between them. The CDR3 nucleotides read TGTGCCAGCAGTGAATTCCCCGGACAGCCTTACGAGCAGTACTTC. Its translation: CASSEFPGQPYEQYF.

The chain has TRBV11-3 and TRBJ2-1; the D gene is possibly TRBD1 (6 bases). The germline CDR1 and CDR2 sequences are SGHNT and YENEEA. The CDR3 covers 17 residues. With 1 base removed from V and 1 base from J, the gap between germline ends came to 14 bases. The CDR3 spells CASSLGGPRSSYNEQFF. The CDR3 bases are TGTGCCAGCAGCTTAGGGGGGCCTAGATCATCCTACAATGAGCAGTTCTTC.